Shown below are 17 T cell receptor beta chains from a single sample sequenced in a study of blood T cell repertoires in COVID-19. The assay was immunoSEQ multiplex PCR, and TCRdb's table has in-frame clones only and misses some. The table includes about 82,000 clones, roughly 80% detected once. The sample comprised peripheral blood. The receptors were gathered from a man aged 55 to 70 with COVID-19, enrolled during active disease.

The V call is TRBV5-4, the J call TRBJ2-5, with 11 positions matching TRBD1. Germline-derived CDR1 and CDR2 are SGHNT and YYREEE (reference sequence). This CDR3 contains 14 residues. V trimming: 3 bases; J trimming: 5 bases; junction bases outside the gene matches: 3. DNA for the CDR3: TGTGCCAGCAGCTCCCGGGACAGGGGGGAGACCCAGTACTTC. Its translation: CASSSRDRGETQYF.

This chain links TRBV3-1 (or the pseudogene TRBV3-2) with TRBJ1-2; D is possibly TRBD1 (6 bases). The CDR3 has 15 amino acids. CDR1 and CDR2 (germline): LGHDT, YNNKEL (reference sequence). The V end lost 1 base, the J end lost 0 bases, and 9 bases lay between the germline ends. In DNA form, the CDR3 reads TGTGCCAGCAGCCAAGGCGGGGGGCCTAACTATGGCTACACCTTC. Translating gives CASSQGGGPNYGYTF.

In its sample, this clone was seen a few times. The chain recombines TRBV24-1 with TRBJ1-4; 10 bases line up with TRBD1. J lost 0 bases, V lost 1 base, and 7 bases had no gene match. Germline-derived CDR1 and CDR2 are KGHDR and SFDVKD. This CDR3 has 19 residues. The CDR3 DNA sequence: TGTGCCACCAGTGATTTCCCCGGGACAGGGGACACAACTAATGAAAAACTGTTTTTT. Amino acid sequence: CATSDFPGTGDTTNEKLFF.

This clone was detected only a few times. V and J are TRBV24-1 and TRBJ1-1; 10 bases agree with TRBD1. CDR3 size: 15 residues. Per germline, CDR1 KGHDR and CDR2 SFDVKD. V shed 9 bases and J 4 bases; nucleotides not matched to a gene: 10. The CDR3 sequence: CATPDRGSVCTEAFF. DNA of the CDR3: TGTGCCACCCCGGACAGGGGGTCGGTGTGCACTGAAGCTTTCTTT.

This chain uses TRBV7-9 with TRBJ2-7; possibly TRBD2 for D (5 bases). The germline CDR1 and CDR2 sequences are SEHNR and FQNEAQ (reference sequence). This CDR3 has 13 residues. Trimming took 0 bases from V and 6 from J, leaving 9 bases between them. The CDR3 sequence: CASSLAGGSEQYF. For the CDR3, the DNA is TGTGCCAGCAGCTTAGCAGGTGGGAGCGAGCAGTACTTC.

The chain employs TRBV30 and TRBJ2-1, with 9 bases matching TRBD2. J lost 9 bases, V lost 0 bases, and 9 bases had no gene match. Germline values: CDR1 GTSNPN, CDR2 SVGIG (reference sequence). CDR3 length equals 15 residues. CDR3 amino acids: CAWSVQSSGTSEQFF. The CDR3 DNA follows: TGTGCCTGGAGTGTACAGTCTAGCGGGACTTCTGAGCAGTTCTTC.

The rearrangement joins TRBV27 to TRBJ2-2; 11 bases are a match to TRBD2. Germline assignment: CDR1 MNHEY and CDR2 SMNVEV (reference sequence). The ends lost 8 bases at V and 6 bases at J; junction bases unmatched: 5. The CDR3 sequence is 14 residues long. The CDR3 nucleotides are TGTGCCAGCGGTCTAGCGGGGGGCCCCGGGGAGCTGTTTTTT. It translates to CASGLAGGPGELFF.

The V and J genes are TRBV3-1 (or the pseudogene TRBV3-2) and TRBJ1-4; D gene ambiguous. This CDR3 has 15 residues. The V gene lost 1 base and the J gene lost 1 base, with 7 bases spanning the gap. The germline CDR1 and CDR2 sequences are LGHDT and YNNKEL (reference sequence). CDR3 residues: CASSQGALTNEKLFF. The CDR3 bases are TGTGCCAGCAGCCAAGGGGCCCTAACTAATGAAAAACTGTTTTTT.

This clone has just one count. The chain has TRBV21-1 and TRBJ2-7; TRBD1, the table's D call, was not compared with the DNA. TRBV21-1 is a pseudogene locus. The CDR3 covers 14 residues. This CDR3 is CASSKRSGIREQYF. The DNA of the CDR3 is TGTGCCAGCAGCAAAAGGTCAGGGATTAGGGAGCAGTACTTC.

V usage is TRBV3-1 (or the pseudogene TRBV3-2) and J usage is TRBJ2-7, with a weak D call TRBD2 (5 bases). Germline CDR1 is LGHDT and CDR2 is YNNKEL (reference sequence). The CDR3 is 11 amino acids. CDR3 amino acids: CRESGTYEQYF. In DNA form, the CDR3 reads TGTAGAGAGAGCGGAACCTACGAGCAGTACTTC.

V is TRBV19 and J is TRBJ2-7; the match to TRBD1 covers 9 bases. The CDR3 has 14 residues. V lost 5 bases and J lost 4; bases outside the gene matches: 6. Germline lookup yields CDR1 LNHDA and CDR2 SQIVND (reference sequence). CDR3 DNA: TGTGCCAGTAGTGCGACAGGGGGTGGGTACGAGCAGTACTTC. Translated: CASSATGGGYEQYF.

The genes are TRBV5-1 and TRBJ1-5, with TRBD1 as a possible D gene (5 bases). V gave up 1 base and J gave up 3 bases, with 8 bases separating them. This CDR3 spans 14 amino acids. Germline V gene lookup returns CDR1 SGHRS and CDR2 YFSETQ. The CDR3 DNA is TGCGCCAGCAGCTTGACAGGTTCCAATCAGCCCCAGCATTTT. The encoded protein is CASSLTGSNQPQHF.

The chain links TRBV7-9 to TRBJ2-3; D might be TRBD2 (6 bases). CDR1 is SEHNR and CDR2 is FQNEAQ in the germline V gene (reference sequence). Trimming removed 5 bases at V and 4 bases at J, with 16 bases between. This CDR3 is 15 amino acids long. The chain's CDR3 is CASSRGNISPDTQYF. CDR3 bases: TGTGCCAGCAGCCGGGGGAACATTAGCCCAGATACGCAGTATTTT. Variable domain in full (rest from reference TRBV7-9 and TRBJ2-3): DTGVSQNPRHKITKRGQNVTFRCDPISEHNRLYWYRQTLGQGPEFLTYFQNEAQLEKSRLLSDRFSAERPKGSFSTLEIQRTEQGDSAMYLCASSRGNISPDTQYFGPGTRLTVL.

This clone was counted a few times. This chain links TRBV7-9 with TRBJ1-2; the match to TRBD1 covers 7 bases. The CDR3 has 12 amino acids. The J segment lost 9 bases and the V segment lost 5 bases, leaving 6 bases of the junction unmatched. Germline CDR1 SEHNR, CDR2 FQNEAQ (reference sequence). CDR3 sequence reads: CASSQGDRRYTF. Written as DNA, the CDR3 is TGTGCCAGCAGCCAAGGGGACAGACGCTACACCTTC.

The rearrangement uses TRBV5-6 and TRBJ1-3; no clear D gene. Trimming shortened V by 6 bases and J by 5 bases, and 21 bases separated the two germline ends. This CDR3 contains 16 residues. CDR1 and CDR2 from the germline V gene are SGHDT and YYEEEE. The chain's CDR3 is CASKSDGRAQRNTIYF. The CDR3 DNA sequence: TGTGCCAGCAAATCCGACGGGAGGGCCCAGCGAAACACCATATATTTT.

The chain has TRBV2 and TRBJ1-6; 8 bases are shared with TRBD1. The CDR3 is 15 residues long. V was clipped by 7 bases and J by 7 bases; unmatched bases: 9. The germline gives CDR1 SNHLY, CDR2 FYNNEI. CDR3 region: CASNRGEGLNSPLHF. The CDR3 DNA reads TGTGCCAGCAACAGGGGGGAGGGTCTCAATTCACCCCTCCACTTT.

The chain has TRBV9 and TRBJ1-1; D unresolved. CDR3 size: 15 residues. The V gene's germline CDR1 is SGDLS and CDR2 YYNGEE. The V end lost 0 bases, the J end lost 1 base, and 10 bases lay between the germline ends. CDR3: CASSVAGRTNTEAFF. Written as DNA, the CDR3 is TGTGCCAGCAGCGTAGCGGGAAGGACGAACACTGAAGCTTTCTTT.